The sequence of this TCR beta chain was determined in a study of T cell responses to AZD1222 COVID-19 vaccine. Study details: Second-dose recipients at about 4 or about 12 weeks were treated as one pooled group. Broader study findings: White British ancestry dominated among donors, who included more females, and clonal diversity was possibly underestimated. Elevations in Spike-specific TCR breadth and depth followed administration of two AZD1222 doses. Among spike-specific TCRs, nearly half reportedly target unmutated variant regions.

This clone was picked up a small number of times. Its antigen is unidentified. TCRdb's table, derived via immunoSEQ multiplex PCR, lists solely in-frame clones and lacks some. The sample has 200,000 or so clones, almost 95% seen once. The CDR3 runs to 16 residues. Looked up from germline, CDR1 is SGHAT and CDR2 is FQNNGV. V gave up 5 bases and J gave up 4 bases; unmatched junction bases: 10. This TCR was sampled from an adult in good health. The sequenced sample was peripheral blood, obtained on day 0 of AZD1222 vaccination. The chain combines TRBV11-2 with TRBJ2-5; TRBD2 matches 10 bases. As DNA, the CDR3 is TGTGCCAGCAGCCGGCGGACTAGCGGAAAAGGAGAGACCCAGTACTTC. This gives the protein CASSRRTSGKGETQYF.